This T cell receptor beta chain was captured by sequencing in a study of blood T cell repertoires in COVID-19. Overall study: Donors in the United States, Italy and Spain gave samples during acute or convalescent COVID-19.

The CDR3 has 15 residues. Germline trimming cut 4 bases from V and 4 bases from J; bases unmatched to any gene: 2. Germline loops: CDR1 LNHDA, CDR2 SQIVND (reference sequence). Method: immunoSEQ multiplex PCR; TCRdb's copy keeps in-frame clones and lacks some. The data contain about 82,000 clones, 80% to 90% of them seen just once; the ten biggest clones take up 15% to 20%. The clonotype comes from a woman aged 60-75 years with acute or convalescent COVID-19. V gene TRBV19 combines with J gene TRBJ2-1; 12 nucleotides match TRBD2. Sequenced material: peripheral blood. As DNA, the CDR3 is TGTGCCAGTAGTAGACTAGCGGGGGTATACAATGAGCAGTTCTTC. Protein product: CASSRLAGVYNEQFF.